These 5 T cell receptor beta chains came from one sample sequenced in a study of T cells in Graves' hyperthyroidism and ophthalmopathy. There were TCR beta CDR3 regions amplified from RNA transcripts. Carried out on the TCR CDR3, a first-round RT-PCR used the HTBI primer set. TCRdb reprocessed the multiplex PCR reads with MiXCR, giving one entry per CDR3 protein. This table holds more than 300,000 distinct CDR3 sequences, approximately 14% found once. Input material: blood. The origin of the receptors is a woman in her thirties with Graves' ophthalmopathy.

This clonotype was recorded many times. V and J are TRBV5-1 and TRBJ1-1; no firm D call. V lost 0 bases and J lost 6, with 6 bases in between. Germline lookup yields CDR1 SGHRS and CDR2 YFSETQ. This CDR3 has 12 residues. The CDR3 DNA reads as TGCGCCAGCAGCTTGGGAATGGCTGAAGCTTTCTTT. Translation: CASSLGMAEAFF. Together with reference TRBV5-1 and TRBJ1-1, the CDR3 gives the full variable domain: KAGVTQTPRYLIKTRGQQVTLSCSPISGHRSVSWYQQTPGQGLQFLFEYFSETQRNKGNFPGRFSGRQFSNSRSEMNVSTLELGDSALYLCASSLGMAEAFFGQGTRLTVV.

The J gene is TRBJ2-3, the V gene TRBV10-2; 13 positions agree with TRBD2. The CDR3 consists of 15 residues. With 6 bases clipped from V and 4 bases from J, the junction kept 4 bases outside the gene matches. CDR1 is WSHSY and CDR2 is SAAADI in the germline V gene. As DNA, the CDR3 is TGCGCCAGCAGGACTAGCGGGGGGATCGCAGATACGCAGTATTTT. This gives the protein CASRTSGGIADTQYF.

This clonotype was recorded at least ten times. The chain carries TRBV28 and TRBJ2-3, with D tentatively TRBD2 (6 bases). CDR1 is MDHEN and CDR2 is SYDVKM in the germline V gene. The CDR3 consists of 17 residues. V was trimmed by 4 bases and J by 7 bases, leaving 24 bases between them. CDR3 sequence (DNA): TGTGCCAGCAGTTCGATACCCGGGCCAGGGAGGCGACATACGCAGTATTTT. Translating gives CASSSIPGPGRRHTQYF. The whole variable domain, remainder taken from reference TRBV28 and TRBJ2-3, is DVKVTQSSRYLVKRTGEKVFLECVQDMDHENMFWYRQDPGLGLRLIYFSYDVKMKEKGDIPEGYSVSREKKERFSLILESASTNQTSMYLCASSSIPGPGRRHTQYFGPGTRLTVL.

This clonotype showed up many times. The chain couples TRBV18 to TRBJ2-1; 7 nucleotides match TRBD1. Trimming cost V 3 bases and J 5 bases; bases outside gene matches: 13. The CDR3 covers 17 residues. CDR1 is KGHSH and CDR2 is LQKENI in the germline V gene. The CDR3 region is CASSPDGTVSFNNEQFF. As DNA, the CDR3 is TGTGCCAGCTCACCCGACGGGACAGTAAGTTTTAACAATGAGCAGTTCTTC.

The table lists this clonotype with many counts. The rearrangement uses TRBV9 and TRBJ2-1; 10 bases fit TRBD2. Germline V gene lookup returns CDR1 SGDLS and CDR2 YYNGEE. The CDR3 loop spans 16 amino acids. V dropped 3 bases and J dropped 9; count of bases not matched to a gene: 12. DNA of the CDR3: TGTGCCAGCAGCGGGAGTACGGGACTAGCGACGGGTGAGCAGTTCTTC. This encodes CASSGSTGLATGEQFF.